This passage covers 6 T cell receptor beta chains from one sample sequenced in a study of blood T cell repertoires in COVID-19. Method: immunoSEQ multiplex PCR; TCRdb's copy keeps in-frame clones and lacks some. The table records 99,000 or so clones, roughly 76% of them present only once. The specimen was peripheral blood. All receptors come from a woman in her seventies with acute or convalescent COVID-19.

Only a few counts were recorded for this clone. This chain uses TRBV7-8 with TRBJ1-1, with 8 bases aligning to TRBD1. Germline CDR1 SGHVS, CDR2 FQNEAQ. The CDR3 sequence is 15 residues long. V lost 1 base to trimming and J lost 4 bases; unmatched junction nucleotides: 5. Here the CDR3 reads CASSLGATGGTEAFF. The CDR3 DNA reads as TGTGCCAGCAGCTTAGGGGCTACAGGGGGCACTGAAGCTTTCTTT.

V usage is TRBV11-2 and J usage is TRBJ2-7, with TRBD2 matching over 10 bases. The CDR3 is made up of 13 amino acids. Trimming took 6 bases from V and 11 from J; bases not matched to a gene: 10. Germline assignment: CDR1 SGHAT and CDR2 FQNNGV. The CDR3 is CASRFLAGEEKYF. The DNA of the CDR3 is TGTGCCAGCAGATTTCTAGCGGGAGAGGAGAAGTACTTC.

The chain couples TRBV28 to TRBJ2-4; TRBD1 agrees at 9 bases. Per germline, CDR1 MDHEN and CDR2 SYDVKM. The CDR3 is made up of 16 amino acids. The V segment lost 5 bases and the J segment 3 bases; nucleotides outside the gene matches: 8. This chain's CDR3 is CASSPHRQGDKNIQYF. CDR3 in DNA: TGTGCCAGCAGTCCACATAGACAGGGGGACAAAAACATTCAGTACTTC.

The rearrangement links TRBV5-1 to TRBJ2-7; 12 bases line up with TRBD2. V trimming: 4 bases; J trimming: 2 bases; junction bases outside the gene matches: 4. Germline CDR1 and CDR2: SGHRS and YFSETQ. The CDR3 contains 15 residues. The chain's CDR3 is CASSPGLAGTYEQYF. In nucleotides, the CDR3 is TGCGCCAGCAGCCCCGGACTAGCGGGAACCTACGAGCAGTACTTC. Drawing the rest from reference TRBV5-1 and TRBJ2-7, the complete variable domain is KAGVTQTPRYLIKTRGQQVTLSCSPISGHRSVSWYQQTPGQGLQFLFEYFSETQRNKGNFPGRFSGRQFSNSRSEMNVSTLELGDSALYLCASSPGLAGTYEQYFGPGTRLTVT.

This sequence joins TRBV5-4 and TRBJ2-2; maybe TRBD2 (6 bases). The germline CDR1 and CDR2 sequences are SGHNT and YYREEE (reference sequence). CDR3 size: 16 residues. Trimming left V 4 bases short and J 1 base short, with 14 bases between. The CDR3 loop reads CASSPPGERNTGELFF. The CDR3 DNA follows: TGTGCCAGCAGCCCTCCGGGGGAGAGGAACACCGGGGAGCTGTTTTTT.

The gene calls are TRBV5-1 and TRBJ2-1, with 10 bases identical to TRBD2. Trimming removed 4 bases from V and 1 base from J; junction bases left unmatched: 11. The CDR3 covers 18 residues. Germline V gene data show CDR1 as SGHRS and CDR2 as YFSETQ. CDR3 protein: CASSRPVSGRGSYNEQFF. CDR3 DNA sequence: TGCGCCAGCAGCCGTCCCGTCAGCGGGAGGGGGTCCTACAATGAGCAGTTCTTC.